These 4 T cell receptor beta chains share one sample of origin, sequenced in a study of beta chain features in type 1 diabetes. General study results and limits: Across all four CD4+ subsets, people with type 1 diabetes showed modestly shorter TCRB CDR3s.

Their antigens remain unidentified. What was sequenced were expressed TCRB transcripts, since all of the isolated RNA had been reverse transcribed. Assay: immunoSEQ multiplex PCR; the TCRdb copy retains only in-frame clones and omits some. Of around 150,000 clones listed, roughly 9% were seen once; the top ten hold about 0.7%. The sample was central memory CD4+ T cells from blood. The receptors originated from a young woman with type 1 diabetes.

This clone was detected a few times. V is TRBV5-1 and J is TRBJ1-2; D may be TRBD1 (5 bases). The V gene lost 4 bases and the J gene lost 1 base, with 8 bases spanning the gap. The CDR3 runs to 13 residues. From germline, CDR1 is SGHRS and CDR2 YFSETQ. Here the CDR3 DNA reads TGCGCCAGCAGCCTCGGACATAACTATGGCTACACCTTC. Translation gives CASSLGHNYGYTF.

This rearrangement joins TRBV30 to TRBJ2-7; D perhaps matches TRBD2 (6 bases). Germline loops: CDR1 GTSNPN, CDR2 SVGIG (reference sequence). The V end was cut by 3 bases, the J end by 3 bases, with 12 bases between. CDR3 size: 13 residues. The CDR3 coding sequence is TGTGCCTGGAGCGCGGGAATAGGCTACGAGCAGTACTTC. Its translation: CAWSAGIGYEQYF.

This clone was counted a few times. V is TRBV7-8 and J is TRBJ2-4, with D uncertain. The CDR3 runs 15 residues. Germline lookup yields CDR1 SGHVS and CDR2 FQNEAQ. With 0 bases removed from V and 0 bases from J, the gap between germline ends came to 6 bases. CDR3 nucleotides: TGTGCCAGCAGCTTAGCGCGGTTAGCCAAAAACATTCAGTACTTC. It yields the protein CASSLARLAKNIQYF.

The chain links TRBV28 to TRBJ2-5, with a possible D match to TRBD2 (6 bases). The CDR3 is 13 amino acids. The V end was cut by 2 bases, the J end by 3 bases, with 7 bases between. Germline CDR1 and CDR2: MDHEN and SYDVKM. The CDR3 region has the DNA TGTGCCAGCAGTTTACCGGGAGAAGAGACCCAGTACTTC. Encoded protein: CASSLPGEETQYF.